These 5 T cell receptor beta chains were all obtained from the same sample, sequenced in a study of blood T cells in healthy people across ages. Using a J-beta primer mix together with a sample-barcoded 5' primer, a second PCR was run for about 7 to 12 cycles. TCRdb reanalysed the 5' RACE reads using MiXCR and keeps one entry per CDR3 protein. The data show about 680,000 distinct CDR3 sequences, with 45% to 50% seen just once and 25% to 35% held by the top ten. Sequencing was performed on blood. These receptors all come from a woman aged 55-70 years in good health.

This clonotype has only a few counts. The chain uses TRBV7-2 and TRBJ2-7; possible D gene TRBD2, 5 bases. CDR3 size: 16 residues. Between the trimmed V and J ends, which lost 2 bases and 0 bases, there was a span of 14 bases. Germline CDR1 is SGHTA and CDR2 is FQGNSA. CDR3 sequence reads: CASSLIPLGSSYEQYF. CDR3 nucleotide sequence: TGTGCCAGCAGCTTAATCCCTTTAGGGAGCTCCTACGAGCAGTACTTC.

The V call is TRBV7-9, the J call TRBJ2-7, with TRBD1 matching over 9 bases. This CDR3 contains 15 residues. Germline V gene lookup returns CDR1 SEHNR and CDR2 FQNEAQ (reference sequence). The junction had 7 bases not matched to a gene; V was cut back by 5 bases and J by 2 bases. The CDR3 DNA reads TGTGCCAGCAGCCCACAGGGACAGGGTACCTACGAGCAGTACTTC. This gives the protein CASSPQGQGTYEQYF.

V usage is TRBV20-1 and J usage is TRBJ2-5; D might be TRBD1 (7 bases). The CDR3 consists of 16 residues. Trimming shortened V by 3 bases and J by 3 bases, and 20 bases separated the two germline ends. The germline gives CDR1 DFQATT, CDR2 SNEGSKA (reference sequence). CDR3 bases: TGCAGTGCTAGGGGGGGACAAGGGGGCTATGAAGAGACCCAGTACTTC. Its translation: CSARGGQGGYEETQYF.

In its sample, this clonotype was seen a few times. The genes are TRBV7-2 and TRBJ2-1; D unclear. The CDR3 length is 13 residues. The V gene lost 3 bases and the J gene lost 10 bases, with 13 bases spanning the gap. CDR1 SGHTA and CDR2 FQGNSA come from the germline V gene. The CDR3 DNA reads TGTGCCAGCAGCTTGACCACAAGATGGGAGCAGTTCTTC. The encoded protein is CASSLTTRWEQFF. The full variable domain, its missing parts supplied by reference TRBV7-2 and TRBJ2-1, is GAGVSQSPSNKVTEKGKDVELRCDPISGHTALYWYRQSLGQGLEFLIYFQGNSAPDKSGLPSDRFSAERTGGSVSTLTIQRTQQEDSAVYLCASSLTTRWEQFFGPGTRLTVL.

The rearrangement links TRBV20-1 to TRBJ1-4, with D possibly TRBD1 on 5 matching bases. Germline V CDR1 and CDR2: DFQATT, SNEGSKA (reference sequence). Trimming left V 4 bases short and J 5 bases short, with 11 bases between. There are 13 residues in the CDR3. The DNA for the CDR3 is TGCAGTGCTAACAGGAGGGTGAATGAAAAACTGTTTTTT. Amino acids: CSANRRVNEKLFF.